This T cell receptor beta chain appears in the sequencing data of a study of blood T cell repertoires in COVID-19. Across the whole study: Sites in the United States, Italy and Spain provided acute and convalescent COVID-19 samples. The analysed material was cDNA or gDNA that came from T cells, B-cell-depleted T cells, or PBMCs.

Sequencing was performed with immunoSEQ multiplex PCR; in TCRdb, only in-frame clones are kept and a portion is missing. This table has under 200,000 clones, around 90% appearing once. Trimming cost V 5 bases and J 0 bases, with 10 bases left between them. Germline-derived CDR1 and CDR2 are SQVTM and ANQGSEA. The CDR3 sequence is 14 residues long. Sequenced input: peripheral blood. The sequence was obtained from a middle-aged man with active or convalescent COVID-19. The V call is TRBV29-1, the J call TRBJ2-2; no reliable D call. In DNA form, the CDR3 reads TGCAGCGTTCGTCTGTCAGCGAACACCGGGGAGCTGTTTTTT. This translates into CSVRLSANTGELFF.